This T cell receptor beta chain appears in the sequencing data of a study of cytomegalovirus exposure and HLA in healthy donors. The V segment lost 5 bases and the J segment 11 bases; nucleotides outside the gene matches: 8. Germline CDR1 SGHNT, CDR2 YENEEA. The CDR3 length is 13 residues. A multiplex PCR was run with 60 Vbeta primers and 13 Jbeta primers. Clones were sequenced by immunoSEQ multiplex PCR, and TCRdb holds only the in-frame ones, with some missing. The sample holds hundreds of thousands of clones; over 80% are singletons and the top ten take more than 0.6%. Sequenced input: PBMCs. V and J are TRBV11-3 and TRBJ1-1; 10 bases align to TRBD1. The sequence was collected from a boy aged 2 to 10 in good health and CMV-seronegative. CDR3 sequence reads: CASSEGTGDKAFF. CDR3 coding DNA: TGTGCCAGCAGCGAAGGGACAGGGGATAAGGCTTTCTTT. Full variable domain (missing parts from reference TRBV11-3 and TRBJ1-1): EAGVVQSPRYKIIEKKQPVAFWCNPISGHNTLYWYLQNLGQGPELLIRYENEEAVDDSQLPKDRFSAERLKGVDSTLKIQPAELGDSAVYLCASSEGTGDKAFFGQGTRLTVV.